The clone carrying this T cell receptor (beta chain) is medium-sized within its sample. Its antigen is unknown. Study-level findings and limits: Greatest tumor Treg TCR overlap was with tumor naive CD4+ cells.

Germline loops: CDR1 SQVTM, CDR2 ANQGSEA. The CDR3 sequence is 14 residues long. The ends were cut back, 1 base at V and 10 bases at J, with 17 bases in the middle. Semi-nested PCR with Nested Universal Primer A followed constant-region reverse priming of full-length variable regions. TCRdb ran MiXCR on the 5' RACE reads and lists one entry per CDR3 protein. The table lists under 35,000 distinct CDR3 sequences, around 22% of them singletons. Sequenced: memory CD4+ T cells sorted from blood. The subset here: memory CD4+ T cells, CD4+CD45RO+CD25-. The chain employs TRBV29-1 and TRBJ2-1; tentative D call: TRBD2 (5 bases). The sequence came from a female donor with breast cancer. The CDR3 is CSVEVSVVAGEQFF. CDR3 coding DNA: TGCAGCGTTGAAGTTAGCGTCGTGGCGGGCGAGCAGTTCTTC.